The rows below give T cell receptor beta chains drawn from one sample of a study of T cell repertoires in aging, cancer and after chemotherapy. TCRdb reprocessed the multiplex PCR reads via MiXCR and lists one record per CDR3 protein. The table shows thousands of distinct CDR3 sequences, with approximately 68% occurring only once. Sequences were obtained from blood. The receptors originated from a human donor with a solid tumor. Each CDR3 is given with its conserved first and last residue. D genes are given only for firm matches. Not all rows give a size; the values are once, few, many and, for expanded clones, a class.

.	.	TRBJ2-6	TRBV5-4	TGTGCCAGCAGCCGAGACTCTGGGGCCAACGTCCTGACTTTC	CASSRDSGANVLTF
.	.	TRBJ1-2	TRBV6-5	TGTGCCAGCAGTTACATCCTTGGGCGTAACTATGGCTACACCTTC	CASSYILGRNYGYTF
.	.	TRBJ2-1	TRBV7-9	TGTGCCAGCAGCCCGGATGATGGTGAGCAGTTCTTC	CASSPDDGEQFF
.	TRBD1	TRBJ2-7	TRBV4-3	TGCGCCAGCAGCCAAGAAGGGTCAGGGGGTGTCTACGAGCAGTACTTC	CASSQEGSGGVYEQYF
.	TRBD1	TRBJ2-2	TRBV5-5	TGTGCCAGCTCACCAGACAGGGGAAACACCGGGGAGCTGTTTTTT	CASSPDRGNTGELFF
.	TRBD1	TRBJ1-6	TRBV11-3	TGTGCCAGCAGCCCCGGGACAGGGGGTTCACCCCTCCACTTT	CASSPGTGGSPLHF
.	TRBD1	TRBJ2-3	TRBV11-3	TGTGCCAGCAGCTCCCGGACAGGGTCAGATACGCAGTATTTT	CASSSRTGSDTQYF
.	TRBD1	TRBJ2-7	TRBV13	TGTGCCAGCAGCTTACCCCGGGACAGGGGATACGAGCAGTACTTC	CASSLPRDRGYEQYF
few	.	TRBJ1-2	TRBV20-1	TGCAGTGCTAGAAGGGACCCGGAGGACTATGGCTACACCTTC	CSARRDPEDYGYTF
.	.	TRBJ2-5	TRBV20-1	TGCAGTGCTAGAGATAACCGGAGGGAGACCCAGTACTTC	CSARDNRRETQYF
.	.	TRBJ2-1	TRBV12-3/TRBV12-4	TGTGCCAGCAGCCCCCGGGGCAAAACTTACAATGAGCAGTTCTTC	CASSPRGKTYNEQFF
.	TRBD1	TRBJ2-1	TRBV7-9	TGTGCCAGCAGCCGGACAGGGATCAATGAGCAGTTCTTC	CASSRTGINEQFF
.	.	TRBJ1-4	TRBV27	TGTGCCAGCAGTTTATCGGCGGTAATGGGTGAAAAACTGTTTTTT	CASSLSAVMGEKLFF
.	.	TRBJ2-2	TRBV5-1	TGCGCCAGCAGCTGGGGACTGGAGAACACCGGGGAGCTGTTTTTT	CASSWGLENTGELFF
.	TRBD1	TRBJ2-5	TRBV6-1	TGTGCCAGCAGTTCCACAGGGGCCCAAGAGACCCAGTACTTC	CASSSTGAQETQYF
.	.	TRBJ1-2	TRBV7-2	TGTGCCAGCAGCTTAGATTCCGGCTTCTATGGCTACACCTTC	CASSLDSGFYGYTF
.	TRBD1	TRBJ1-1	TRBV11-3	TGTGCCAGCAGCAAGGGACAGGTTATCACTGAAGCTTTCTTT	CASSKGQVITEAFF
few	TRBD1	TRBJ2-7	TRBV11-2	TGTGCCAGCGGACAGGAGGCCTACGAGCAGTACTTC	CASGQEAYEQYF
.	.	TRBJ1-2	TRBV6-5	TGTGCCAGCACCACCGTGCGCAGGGGCTATGGCTACACCTTC	CASTTVRRGYGYTF
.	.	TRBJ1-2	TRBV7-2	TGTGCCAGCAGCTCCGCGGGGACTCCGCCTGGCTACACCTTC	CASSSAGTPPGYTF
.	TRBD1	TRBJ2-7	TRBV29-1	TGCAGCGCCCGACAGGGCCCAGGGTACGAGCAGTACTTC	CSARQGPGYEQYF
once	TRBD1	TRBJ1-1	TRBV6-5	TGTGCCAGCAGTTATATACAGGGGGCGACTGAAGCTTTCTTT	CASSYIQGATEAFF
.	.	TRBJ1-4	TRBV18	TGTGCCAGCTCAGACTACGTGACCGGAGGGGTCCTGTTTTTT	CASSDYVTGGVLFF
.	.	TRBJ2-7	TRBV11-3	TGTGCCAGCAGCCAGGGACCCTACCCCTACGAGCAGTACTTC	CASSQGPYPYEQYF
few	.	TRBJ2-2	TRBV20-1	TGCAGTGCTAGAGATTACCAGTTCACCGGGGAGCTGTTTTTT	CSARDYQFTGELFF
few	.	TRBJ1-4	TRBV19	TGTGCCAGTAGTATCCCAGGGTCTAATGAAAAACTGTTTTTT	CASSIPGSNEKLFF
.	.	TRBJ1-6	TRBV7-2	TGTGCCAGCAGCTTAGATAGGGGAGAAGACTCACCCCTCCACTTT	CASSLDRGEDSPLHF
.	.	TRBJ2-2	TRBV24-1	TGTGCCACCAGTGATTCAGTAACTAACACCGGGGAGCTGTTTTTT	CATSDSVTNTGELFF
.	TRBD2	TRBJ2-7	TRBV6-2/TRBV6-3	TGTGCCAGCAGTTCCCTTATCAGCGGGGGATCCCCTGGGCGGCAGTACTTC	CASSSLISGGSPGRQYF
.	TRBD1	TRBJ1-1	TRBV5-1	TGCGCCAGCAGCTTGGAGGGACAGGGGTCTGAAGCTTTCTTT	CASSLEGQGSEAFF
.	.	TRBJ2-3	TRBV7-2	TGTGCCAGCAGCTTAAAAGGGGGGGCTGGCACAGATACGCAGTATTTT	CASSLKGGAGTDTQYF
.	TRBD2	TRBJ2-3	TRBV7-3	TGTGCCAGCAGCTTGTTCGGGGCGGGAGCCTCGGTTACGCAGTATTTT	CASSLFGAGASVTQYF
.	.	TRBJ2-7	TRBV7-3	TGTGCCAGCAGCCCGCAGGGCTCCTCCTACGAGCAGTACTTC	CASSPQGSSYEQYF
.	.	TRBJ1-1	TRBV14	TGTGCCAGCAGCCGTCTGGCGGCCTCCCCAGCTTTCTTT	CASSRLAASPAFF
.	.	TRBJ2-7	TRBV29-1	TGCAGCGTTGAAGTCCGGGACACATATTACGAGCAGTACTTC	CSVEVRDTYYEQYF
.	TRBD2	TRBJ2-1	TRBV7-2	TGTGCCAGCAGCTTAGGGGGGGGGGCCTACAATGAGCAGTTCTTC	CASSLGGGAYNEQFF
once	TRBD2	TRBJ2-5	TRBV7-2	TGTGCGAGCAGCCCGAGCGGGAGTTGGGCAGAGACCCAGTACTTC	CASSPSGSWAETQYF
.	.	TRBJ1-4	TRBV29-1	TGCAGCGTTAGAGGTAATGAAAAACTGTTTTTT	CSVRGNEKLFF
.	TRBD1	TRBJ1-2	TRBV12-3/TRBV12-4	TGTGCCAGCAGTTTCTCCCCAGGGGGAAGCTATGGCTACACCTTC	CASSFSPGGSYGYTF
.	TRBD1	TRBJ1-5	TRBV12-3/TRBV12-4	TGTGCCAGCAGTCCCGACAGGGAACAGCCCCAGCATTTT	CASSPDREQPQHF
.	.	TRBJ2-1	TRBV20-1	TGCAGTGCCACTCCCGGGACCCCAAGGAATGAGCAGTTCTTC	CSATPGTPRNEQFF